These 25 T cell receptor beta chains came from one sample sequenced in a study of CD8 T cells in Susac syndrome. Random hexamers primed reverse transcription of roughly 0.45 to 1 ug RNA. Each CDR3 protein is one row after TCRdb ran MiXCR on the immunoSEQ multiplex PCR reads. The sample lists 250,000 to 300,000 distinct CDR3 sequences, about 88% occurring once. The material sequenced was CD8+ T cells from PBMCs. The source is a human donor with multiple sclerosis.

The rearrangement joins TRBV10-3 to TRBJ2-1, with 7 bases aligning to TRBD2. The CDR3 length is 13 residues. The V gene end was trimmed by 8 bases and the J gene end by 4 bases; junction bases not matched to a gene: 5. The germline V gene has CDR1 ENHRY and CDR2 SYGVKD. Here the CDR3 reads CAILRREYNEQFF. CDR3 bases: TGTGCCATCCTGAGGCGGGAGTACAATGAGCAGTTCTTC.

The CDR3 nucleotides are TGTGCCAGCAGTTTTGGCAAGGCCAAAAACATTCAGTACTTC. Its protein is CASSFGKAKNIQYF. The chain carries TRBV27 and TRBJ2-4; D not resolved. Germline-derived CDR1 and CDR2 are MNHEY and SMNVEV (reference sequence). Trimming shortened V by 3 bases and J by 1 base, and 7 bases separated the two germline ends. The CDR3 is 14 amino acids.

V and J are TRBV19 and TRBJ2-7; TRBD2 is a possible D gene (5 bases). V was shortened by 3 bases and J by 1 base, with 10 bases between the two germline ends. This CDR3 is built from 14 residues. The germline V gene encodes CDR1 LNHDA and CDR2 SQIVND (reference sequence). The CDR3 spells CASSILAASYEQYF. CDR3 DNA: TGTGCCAGTAGTATTCTAGCTGCTTCCTACGAGCAGTACTTC. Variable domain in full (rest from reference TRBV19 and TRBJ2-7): DGGITQSPKYLFRKEGQNVTLSCEQNLNHDAMYWYRQDPGQGLRLIYYSQIVNDFQKGDIAEGYSVSREKKESFPLTVTSAQKNPTAFYLCASSILAASYEQYFGPGTRLTVT.

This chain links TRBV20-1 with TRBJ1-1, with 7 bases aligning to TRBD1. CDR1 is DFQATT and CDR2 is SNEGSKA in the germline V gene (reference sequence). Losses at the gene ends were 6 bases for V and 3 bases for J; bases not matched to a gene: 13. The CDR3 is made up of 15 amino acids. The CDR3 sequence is CSARQGGIVDTEAFF. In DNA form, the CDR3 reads TGCAGTGCAAGACAGGGTGGAATTGTGGACACTGAAGCTTTCTTT.

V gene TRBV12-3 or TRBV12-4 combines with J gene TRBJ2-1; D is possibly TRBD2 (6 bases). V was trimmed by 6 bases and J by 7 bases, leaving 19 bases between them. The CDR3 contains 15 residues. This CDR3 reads CASSQPGDHGNEQFF. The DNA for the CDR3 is TGTGCCAGCAGCCAGCCGGGGGACCATGGAAATGAGCAGTTCTTC.

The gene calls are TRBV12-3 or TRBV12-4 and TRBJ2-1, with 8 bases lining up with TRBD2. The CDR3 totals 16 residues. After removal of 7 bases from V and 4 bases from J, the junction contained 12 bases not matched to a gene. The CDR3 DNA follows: TGTGCCAGCATCTCCTCCGGGAGGGAGCGATACAATGAGCAGTTCTTC. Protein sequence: CASISSGRERYNEQFF.

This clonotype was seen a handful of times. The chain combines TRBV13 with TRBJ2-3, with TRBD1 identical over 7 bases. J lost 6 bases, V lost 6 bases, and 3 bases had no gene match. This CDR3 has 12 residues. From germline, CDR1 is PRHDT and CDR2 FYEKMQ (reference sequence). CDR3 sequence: CASRGTADTQYF. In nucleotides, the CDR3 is TGTGCCAGCAGGGGGACAGCTGATACGCAGTATTTT.

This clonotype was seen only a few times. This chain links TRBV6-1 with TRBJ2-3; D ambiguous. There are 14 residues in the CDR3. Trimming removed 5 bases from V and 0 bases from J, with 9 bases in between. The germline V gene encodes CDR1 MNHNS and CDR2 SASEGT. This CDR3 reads CASSPEFSTDTQYF. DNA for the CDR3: TGTGCCAGCAGTCCGGAGTTCAGCACAGATACGCAGTATTTT.

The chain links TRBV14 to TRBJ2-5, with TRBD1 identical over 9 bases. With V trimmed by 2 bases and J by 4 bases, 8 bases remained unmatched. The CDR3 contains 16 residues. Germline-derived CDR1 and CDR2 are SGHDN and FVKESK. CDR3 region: CASSQMRTGATETQYF. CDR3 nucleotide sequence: TGTGCCAGCAGCCAAATGAGGACAGGGGCAACAGAGACCCAGTACTTC. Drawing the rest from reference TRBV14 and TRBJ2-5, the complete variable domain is EAGVTQFPSHSVIEKGQTVTLRCDPISGHDNLYWYRRVMGKEIKFLLHFVKESKQDESGMPNNRFLAERTGGTYSTLKVQPAELEDSGVYFCASSQMRTGATETQYFGPGTRLLVL.

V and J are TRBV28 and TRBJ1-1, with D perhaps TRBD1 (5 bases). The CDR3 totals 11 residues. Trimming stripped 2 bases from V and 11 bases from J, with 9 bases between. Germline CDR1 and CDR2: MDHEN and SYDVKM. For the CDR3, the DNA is TGTGCCAGCAGTTTAGGCAGGGCGGCTTTCTTT. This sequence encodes CASSLGRAAFF. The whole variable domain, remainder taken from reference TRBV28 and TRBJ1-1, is DVKVTQSSRYLVKRTGEKVFLECVQDMDHENMFWYRQDPGLGLRLIYFSYDVKMKEKGDIPEGYSVSREKKERFSLILESASTNQTSMYLCASSLGRAAFFGQGTRLTVV.

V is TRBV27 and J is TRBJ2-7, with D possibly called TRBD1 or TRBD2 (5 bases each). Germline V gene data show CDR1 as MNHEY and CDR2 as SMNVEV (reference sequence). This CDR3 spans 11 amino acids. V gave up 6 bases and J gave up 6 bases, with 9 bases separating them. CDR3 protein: CASSRGAEQYF. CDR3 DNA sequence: TGTGCCAGCAGCAGAGGGGCCGAGCAGTACTTC.

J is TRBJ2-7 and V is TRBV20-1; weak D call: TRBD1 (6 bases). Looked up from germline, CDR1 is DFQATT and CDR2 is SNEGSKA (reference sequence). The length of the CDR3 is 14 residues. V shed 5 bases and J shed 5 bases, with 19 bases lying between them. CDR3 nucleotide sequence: TGCAGTGCTGGGGAACAGGGTTCTGGAGACGAGCAGTACTTC. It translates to CSAGEQGSGDEQYF.

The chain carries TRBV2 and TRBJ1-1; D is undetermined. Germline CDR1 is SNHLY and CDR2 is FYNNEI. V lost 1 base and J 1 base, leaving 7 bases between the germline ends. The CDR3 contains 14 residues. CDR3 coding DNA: TGTGCCAGCAGTGAAGGTGGGTCGAACACTGAAGCTTTCTTT. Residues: CASSEGGSNTEAFF.

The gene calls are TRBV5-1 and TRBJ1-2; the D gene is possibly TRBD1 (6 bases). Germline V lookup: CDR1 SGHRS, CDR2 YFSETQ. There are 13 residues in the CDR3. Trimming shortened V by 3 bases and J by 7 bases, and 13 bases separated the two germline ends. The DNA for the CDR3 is TGCGCCAGCAGCTCCCGGACAGTGTCTGGCTACACCTTC. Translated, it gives CASSSRTVSGYTF.

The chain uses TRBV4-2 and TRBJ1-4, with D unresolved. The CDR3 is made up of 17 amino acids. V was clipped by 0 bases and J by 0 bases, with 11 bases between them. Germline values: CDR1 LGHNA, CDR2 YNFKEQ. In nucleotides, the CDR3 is TGTGCCAGCAGCCAAGACCCAGGAGCTGCAACTAATGAAAAACTGTTTTTT. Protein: CASSQDPGAATNEKLFF.

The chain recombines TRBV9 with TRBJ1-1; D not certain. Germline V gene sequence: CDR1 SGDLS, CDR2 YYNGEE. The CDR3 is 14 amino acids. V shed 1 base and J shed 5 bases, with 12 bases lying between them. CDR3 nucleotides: TGTGCCAGCAGCGTAACGGCCTTAGGGACTGAAGCTTTCTTT. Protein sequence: CASSVTALGTEAFF.

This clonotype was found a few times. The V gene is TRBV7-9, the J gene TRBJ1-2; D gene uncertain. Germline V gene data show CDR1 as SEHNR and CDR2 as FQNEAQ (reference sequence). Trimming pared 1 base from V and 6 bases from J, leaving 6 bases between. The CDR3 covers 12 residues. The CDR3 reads CASSLGTDGYTF. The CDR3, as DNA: TGTGCCAGCAGCTTAGGTACAGATGGCTACACCTTC.

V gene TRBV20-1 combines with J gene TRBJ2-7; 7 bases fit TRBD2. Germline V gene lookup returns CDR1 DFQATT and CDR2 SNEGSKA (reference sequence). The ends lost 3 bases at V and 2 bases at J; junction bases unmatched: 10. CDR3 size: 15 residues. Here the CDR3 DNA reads TGCAGTGCTAGGGGGAGGTCTAGCGGAGCCTACGAGCAGTACTTC. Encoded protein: CSARGRSSGAYEQYF.

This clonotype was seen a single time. The CDR3 DNA sequence: TGTGCCAGCAGGCCCGGGGTGGATGGCTACACCTTC. Amino acid sequence: CASRPGVDGYTF. The chain is built from TRBV2 and TRBJ1-2; no reliable D call. With 6 bases removed from V and 6 bases from J, the gap between germline ends came to 11 bases. The CDR3 loop spans 12 amino acids. CDR1 and CDR2 (germline): SNHLY, FYNNEI.

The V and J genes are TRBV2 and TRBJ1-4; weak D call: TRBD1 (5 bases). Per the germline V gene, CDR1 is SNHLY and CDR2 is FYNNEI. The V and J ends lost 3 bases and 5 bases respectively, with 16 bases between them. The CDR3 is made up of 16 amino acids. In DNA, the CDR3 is TGTGCCAGCAGTGAGACCCGAAGGGGAATAAATGAAAAACTGTTTTTT. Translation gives CASSETRRGINEKLFF. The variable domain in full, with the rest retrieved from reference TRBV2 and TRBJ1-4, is EPEVTQTPSHQVTQMGQEVILRCVPISNHLYFYWYRQILGQKVEFLVSFYNNEISEKSEIFDDQFSVERPDGSNFTLKIRSTKLEDSAMYFCASSETRRGINEKLFFGSGTQLSVL.

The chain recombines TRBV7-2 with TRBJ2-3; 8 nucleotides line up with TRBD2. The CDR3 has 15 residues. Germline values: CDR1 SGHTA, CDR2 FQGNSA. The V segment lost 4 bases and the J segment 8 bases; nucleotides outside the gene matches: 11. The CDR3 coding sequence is TGTGCCAGCAGCTCCTCCGGGACTAGTAGAGTTACGCAGTATTTT. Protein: CASSSSGTSRVTQYF.

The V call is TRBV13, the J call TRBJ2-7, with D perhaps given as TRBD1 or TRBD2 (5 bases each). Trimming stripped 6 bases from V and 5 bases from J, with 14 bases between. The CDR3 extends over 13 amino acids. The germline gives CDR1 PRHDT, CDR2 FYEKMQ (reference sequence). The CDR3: CASSPPQGHEQYF. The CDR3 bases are TGTGCCAGCAGTCCCCCCCAGGGACACGAGCAGTACTTC.

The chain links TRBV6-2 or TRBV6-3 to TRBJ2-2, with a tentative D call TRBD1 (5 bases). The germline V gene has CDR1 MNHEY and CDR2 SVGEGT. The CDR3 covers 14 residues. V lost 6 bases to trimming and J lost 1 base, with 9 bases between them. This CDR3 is CASRGRVNTGELFF. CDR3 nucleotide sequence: TGTGCCAGCAGGGGCAGGGTGAACACCGGGGAGCTGTTTTTT.

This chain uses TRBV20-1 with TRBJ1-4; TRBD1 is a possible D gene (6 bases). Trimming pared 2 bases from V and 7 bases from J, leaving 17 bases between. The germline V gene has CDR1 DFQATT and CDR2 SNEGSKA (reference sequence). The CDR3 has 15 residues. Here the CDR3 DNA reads TGCAGTGCTAGACCCCTGGGGGGGGGCCCTGAAAAACTGTTTTTT. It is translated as CSARPLGGGPEKLFF.

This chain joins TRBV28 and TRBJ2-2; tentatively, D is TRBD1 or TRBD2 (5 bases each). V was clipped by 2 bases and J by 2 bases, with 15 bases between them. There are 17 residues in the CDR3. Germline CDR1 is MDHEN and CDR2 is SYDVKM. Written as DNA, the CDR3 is TGTGCCAGCAGTTTAATGGGGCGGGTACCAAACACCGGGGAGCTGTTTTTT. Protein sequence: CASSLMGRVPNTGELFF.